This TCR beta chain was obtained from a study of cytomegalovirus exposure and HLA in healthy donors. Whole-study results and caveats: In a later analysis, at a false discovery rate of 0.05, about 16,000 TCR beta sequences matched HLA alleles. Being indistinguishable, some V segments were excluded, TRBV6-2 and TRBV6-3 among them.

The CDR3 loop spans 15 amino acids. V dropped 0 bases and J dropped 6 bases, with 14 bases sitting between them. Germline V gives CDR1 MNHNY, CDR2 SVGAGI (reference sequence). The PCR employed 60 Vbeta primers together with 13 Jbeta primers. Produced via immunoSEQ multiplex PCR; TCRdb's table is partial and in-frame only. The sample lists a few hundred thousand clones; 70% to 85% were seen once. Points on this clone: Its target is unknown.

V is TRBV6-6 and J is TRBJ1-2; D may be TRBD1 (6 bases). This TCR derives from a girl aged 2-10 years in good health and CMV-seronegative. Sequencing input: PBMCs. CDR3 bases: TGTGCCAGCAGTTACTCCCGGCAGGGGCCGGATGGCTACACCTTC. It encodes CASSYSRQGPDGYTF.